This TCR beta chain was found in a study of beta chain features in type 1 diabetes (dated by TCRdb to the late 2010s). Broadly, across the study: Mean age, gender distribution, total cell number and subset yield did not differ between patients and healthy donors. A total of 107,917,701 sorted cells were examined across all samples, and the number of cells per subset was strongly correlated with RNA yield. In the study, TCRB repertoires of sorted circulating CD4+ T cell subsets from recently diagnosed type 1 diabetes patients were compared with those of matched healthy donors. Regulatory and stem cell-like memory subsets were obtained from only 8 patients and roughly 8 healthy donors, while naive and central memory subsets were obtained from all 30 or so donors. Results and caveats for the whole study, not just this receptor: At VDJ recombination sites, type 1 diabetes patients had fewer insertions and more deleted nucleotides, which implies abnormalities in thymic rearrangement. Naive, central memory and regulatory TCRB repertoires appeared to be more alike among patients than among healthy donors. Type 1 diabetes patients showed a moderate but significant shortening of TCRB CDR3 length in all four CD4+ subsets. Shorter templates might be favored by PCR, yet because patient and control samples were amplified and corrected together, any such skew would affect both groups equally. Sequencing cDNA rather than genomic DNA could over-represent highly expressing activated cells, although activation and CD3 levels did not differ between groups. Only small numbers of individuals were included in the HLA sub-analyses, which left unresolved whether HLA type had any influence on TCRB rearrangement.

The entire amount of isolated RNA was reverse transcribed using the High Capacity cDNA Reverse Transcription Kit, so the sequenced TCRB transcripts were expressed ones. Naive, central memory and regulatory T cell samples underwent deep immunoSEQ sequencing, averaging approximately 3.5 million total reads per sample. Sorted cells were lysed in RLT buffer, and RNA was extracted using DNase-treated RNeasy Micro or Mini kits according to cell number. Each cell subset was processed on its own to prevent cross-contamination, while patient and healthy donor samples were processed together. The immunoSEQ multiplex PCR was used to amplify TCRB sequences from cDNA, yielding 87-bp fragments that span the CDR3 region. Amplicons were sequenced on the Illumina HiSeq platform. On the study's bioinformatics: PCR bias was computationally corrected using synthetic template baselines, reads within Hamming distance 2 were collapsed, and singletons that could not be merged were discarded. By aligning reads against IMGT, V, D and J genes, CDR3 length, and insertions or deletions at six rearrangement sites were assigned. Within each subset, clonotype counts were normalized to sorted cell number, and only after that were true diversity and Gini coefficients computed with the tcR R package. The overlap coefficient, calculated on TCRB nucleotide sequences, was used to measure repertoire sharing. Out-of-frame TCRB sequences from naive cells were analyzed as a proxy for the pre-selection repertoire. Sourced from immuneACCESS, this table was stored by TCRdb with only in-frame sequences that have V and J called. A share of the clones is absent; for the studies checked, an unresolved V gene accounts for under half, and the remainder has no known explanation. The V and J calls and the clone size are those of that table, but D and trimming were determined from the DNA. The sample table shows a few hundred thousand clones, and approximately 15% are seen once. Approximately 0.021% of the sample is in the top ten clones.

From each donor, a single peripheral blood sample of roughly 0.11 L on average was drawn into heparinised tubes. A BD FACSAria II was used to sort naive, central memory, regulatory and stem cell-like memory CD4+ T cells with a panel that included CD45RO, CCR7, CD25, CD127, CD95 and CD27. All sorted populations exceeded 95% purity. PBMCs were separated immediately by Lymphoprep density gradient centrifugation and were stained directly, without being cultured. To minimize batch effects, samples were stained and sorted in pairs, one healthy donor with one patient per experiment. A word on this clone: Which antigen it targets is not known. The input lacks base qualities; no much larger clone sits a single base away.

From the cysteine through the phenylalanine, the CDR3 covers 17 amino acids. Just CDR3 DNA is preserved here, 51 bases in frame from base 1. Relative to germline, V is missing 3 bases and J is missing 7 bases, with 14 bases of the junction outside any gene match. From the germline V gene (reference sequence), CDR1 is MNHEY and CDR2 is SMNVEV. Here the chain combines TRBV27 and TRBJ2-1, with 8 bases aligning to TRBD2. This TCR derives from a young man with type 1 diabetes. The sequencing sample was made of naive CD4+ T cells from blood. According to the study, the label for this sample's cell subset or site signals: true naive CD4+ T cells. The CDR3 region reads CASSFVRITGTRNEQFF. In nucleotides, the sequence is TGTGCCAGCAGTTTCGTGAGGATCACCGGGACTAGGAATGAGCAGTTCTTC.